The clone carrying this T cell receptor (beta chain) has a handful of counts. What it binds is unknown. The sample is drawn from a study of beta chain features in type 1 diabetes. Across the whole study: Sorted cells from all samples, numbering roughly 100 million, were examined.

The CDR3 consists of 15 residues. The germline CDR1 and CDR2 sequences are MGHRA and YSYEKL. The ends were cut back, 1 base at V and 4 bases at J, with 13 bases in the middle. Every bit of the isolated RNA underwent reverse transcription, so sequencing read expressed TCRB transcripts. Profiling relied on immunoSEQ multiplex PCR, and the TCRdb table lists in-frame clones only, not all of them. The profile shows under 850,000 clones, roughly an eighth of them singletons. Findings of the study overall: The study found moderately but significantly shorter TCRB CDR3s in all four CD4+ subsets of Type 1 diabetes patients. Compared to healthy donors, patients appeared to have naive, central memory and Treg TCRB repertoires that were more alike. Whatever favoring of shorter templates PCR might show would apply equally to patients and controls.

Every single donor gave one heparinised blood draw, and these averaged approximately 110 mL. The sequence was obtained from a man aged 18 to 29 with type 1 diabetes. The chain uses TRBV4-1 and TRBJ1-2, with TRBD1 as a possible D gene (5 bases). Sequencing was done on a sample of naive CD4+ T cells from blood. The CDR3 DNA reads TGCGCCAGCAGCCAAGGAAGGCAGGGCTTCTATGGCTACACCTTC. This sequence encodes CASSQGRQGFYGYTF.